This T cell receptor beta chain was recorded in a study of blood T cells in healthy people across ages. Details on this clonotype: The antigen remains unidentified.

The germline CDR1 and CDR2 sequences are DFQATT and SNEGSKA (reference sequence). The CDR3 totals 14 residues. The trim removed 1 base at V and 6 bases at J, leaving 6 bases unmatched. Through a sample-barcoded 5' primer and a J-beta primer mix, a second PCR was run for about 7 to 12 cycles. In TCRdb, the 5' RACE reads were re-called with MiXCR into one record per CDR3 protein. The sample holds about 830,000 distinct CDR3 sequences; about 59% are singletons and the top ten take 28%. Study-wide points: Unknown donor CMV status possibly confounded expanded clonotype changes.

This chain uses TRBV20-1 with TRBJ1-2, with 9 bases lining up with TRBD1. This receptor was identified in a man aged 25 to 40 in good health. The sequencing input was blood. In nucleotides, the CDR3 is TGCAGTGCTAGAGGGACAGGGGAAGGAAATGGCTACACCTTC. Residues: CSARGTGEGNGYTF.